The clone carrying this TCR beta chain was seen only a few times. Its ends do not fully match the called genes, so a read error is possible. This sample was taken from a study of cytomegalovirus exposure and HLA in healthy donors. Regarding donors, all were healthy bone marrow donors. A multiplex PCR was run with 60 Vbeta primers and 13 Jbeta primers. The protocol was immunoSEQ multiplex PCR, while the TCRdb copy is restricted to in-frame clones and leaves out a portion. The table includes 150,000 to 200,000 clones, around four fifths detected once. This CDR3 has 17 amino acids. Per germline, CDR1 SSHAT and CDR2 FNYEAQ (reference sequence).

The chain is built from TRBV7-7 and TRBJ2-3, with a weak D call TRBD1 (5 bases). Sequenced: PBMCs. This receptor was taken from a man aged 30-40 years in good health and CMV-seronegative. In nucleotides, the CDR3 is TGTGCTAGCAGCTCAGCTGGGGCAGCTTTACTCACAGATACGCAGTATTTT. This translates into CASSSAGAALLTDTQYF.